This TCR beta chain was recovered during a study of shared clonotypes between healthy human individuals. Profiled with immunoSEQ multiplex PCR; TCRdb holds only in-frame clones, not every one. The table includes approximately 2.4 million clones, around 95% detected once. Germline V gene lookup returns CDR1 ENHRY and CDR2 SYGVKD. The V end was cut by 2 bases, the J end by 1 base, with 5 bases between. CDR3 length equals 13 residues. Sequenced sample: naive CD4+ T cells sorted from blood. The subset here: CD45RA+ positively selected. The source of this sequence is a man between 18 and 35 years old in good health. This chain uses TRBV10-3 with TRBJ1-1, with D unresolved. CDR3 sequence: CAISEVRNTEAFF. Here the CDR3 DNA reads TGTGCCATCAGTGAGGTCAGGAACACTGAAGCTTTCTTT.